The rows below give T cell receptor beta chains drawn from one sample of a study of beta chain features in type 1 diabetes. Profiling relied on immunoSEQ multiplex PCR, and the TCRdb table lists in-frame clones only, not all of them. The profile shows a few hundred thousand clones, under 13% of them singletons. Sequencing input: central memory CD4+ T cells from blood. The receptors shown here come from a man between 18 and 29 years old in good health. Both conserved end residues are trimmed from each CDR3.

j_call: TRBJ1-2
v_call: TRBV30
cdr3_length: 10
cdr3_aa: AWSVSRYGYT

j_call: TRBJ2-1
v_call: TRBV9
cdr3_length: 12
cdr3_aa: ASSVAFWVNEQF

j_call: TRBJ1-1
v_call: TRBV5-5
cdr3_length: 12
cdr3_aa: ASSPGALRWGAF

j_call: TRBJ1-1
v_call: TRBV30
cdr3_length: 10
cdr3_aa: AWSRENTEAF

j_call: TRBJ1-1
v_call: TRBV29-1
cdr3_length: 11
cdr3_aa: SAVRDGSTEAF

j_call: TRBJ2-3
v_call: TRBV9
cdr3_length: 13
cdr3_aa: ASSWGLAGTDTQY

j_call: TRBJ2-2
v_call: TRBV18
cdr3_length: 13
cdr3_aa: ASSPPIDRNGELF

j_call: TRBJ2-3
v_call: TRBV28
cdr3_length: 12
cdr3_aa: ASSWDSFTDTQY

j_call: TRBJ1-4
v_call: TRBV19
cdr3_length: 12
cdr3_aa: ASSITGWGEKLF

j_call: TRBJ2-5
v_call: TRBV5-4
cdr3_length: 12
cdr3_aa: ASSQGQGSQTQY

j_call: TRBJ2-1
v_call: TRBV29-1
cdr3_length: 12
cdr3_aa: SAQLDRGDNEQF

j_call: TRBJ2-1
v_call: TRBV19
cdr3_length: 13
cdr3_aa: ASSILAGEDNEQF

j_call: TRBJ2-7
v_call: TRBV5-6
cdr3_length: 11
cdr3_aa: ASSPTGRYEQY

j_call: TRBJ1-2
v_call: TRBV2
cdr3_length: 10
cdr3_aa: ASSEPRTGPT

j_call: TRBJ2-3
v_call: TRBV9
cdr3_length: 15
cdr3_aa: ASSVGPLAGDTDTQY

j_call: TRBJ2-1
v_call: TRBV30
cdr3_length: 11
cdr3_aa: AWSDGESNEQF

j_call: TRBJ2-5
v_call: TRBV6-1
cdr3_length: 14
cdr3_aa: AISEGRSSGDQTQY

j_call: TRBJ2-7
v_call: TRBV10-3
cdr3_length: 12
cdr3_aa: AISESTLGGEQY

j_call: TRBJ2-5
v_call: TRBV7-7
cdr3_length: 11
cdr3_aa: ASSLAERKTQY

j_call: TRBJ1-3
v_call: TRBV30
cdr3_length: 13
cdr3_aa: AWSRTVTSGNTIY

j_call: TRBJ2-1
v_call: TRBV29-1
cdr3_length: 11
cdr3_aa: SVEGTKYNEQF

j_call: TRBJ2-7
v_call: TRBV6-5
cdr3_length: 12
cdr3_aa: ASSSGVSSYEQY

j_call: TRBJ2-5
v_call: TRBV27
cdr3_length: 14
cdr3_aa: ASSLTTGGQLETQY

j_call: TRBJ1-5
v_call: TRBV7-9
cdr3_length: 13
cdr3_aa: ASSATEYSNQPQH

j_call: TRBJ2-1
v_call: TRBV7-9
cdr3_length: 15
cdr3_aa: ASSPGRWLAGVLEQF

j_call: TRBJ2-2
v_call: TRBV7-7
cdr3_length: 11
cdr3_aa: ASSLSGAGELF

j_call: TRBJ2-2
v_call: TRBV7-9
cdr3_length: 11
cdr3_aa: ASSLLSYGELF

j_call: TRBJ2-3
v_call: TRBV6-6
cdr3_length: 12
cdr3_aa: ASSLGADTDTQY

j_call: TRBJ1-2
v_call: TRBV9
cdr3_length: 13
cdr3_aa: ASSVDLRQHYGYT

j_call: TRBJ2-7
v_call: TRBV7-2
cdr3_length: 12
cdr3_aa: ASSLEAGPYEQY

j_call: TRBJ2-1
v_call: TRBV7-6
cdr3_length: 15
cdr3_aa: ASSRTPGLAGGNEQF

j_call: TRBJ2-7
v_call: TRBV7-2
cdr3_length: 10
cdr3_aa: ASSLYEGKKY

j_call: TRBJ2-1
v_call: TRBV6-6
cdr3_length: 12
cdr3_aa: ASSLTGFYNEQF

j_call: TRBJ2-7
v_call: TRBV28
cdr3_length: 12
cdr3_aa: ASTPPGSAYEQY

j_call: TRBJ2-5
v_call: TRBV29-1
cdr3_length: 14
cdr3_aa: SVGGLVAGAVETQY